The 27 T cell receptor beta chains reported below all come from one sample, sequenced in a study of blood T cell repertoires in COVID-19. TCRdb's copy holds only in-frame clones and misses some; the assay was immunoSEQ multiplex PCR. The sample lists under 200,000 clones, approximately 80% occurring once. The sequencing sample was made of peripheral blood. Receptors were obtained from a human donor in a cohort sampled during active COVID-19.

This clone has more than one count but fewer than ten. The same CDR3 is also encoded by other DNA sequences in this sample. The chain links TRBV5-1 to TRBJ2-7; D not resolved. Between the trimmed V and J ends, which lost 4 bases and 2 bases, there was a span of 4 bases. CDR1 and CDR2 from the germline V gene are SGHRS and YFSETQ. There are 11 residues in the CDR3. The CDR3 reads CASSRAYEQYF. The CDR3 nucleotides read TGCGCCAGCAGCCGCGCCTACGAGCAGTACTTC.

This chain joins TRBV10-1 and TRBJ2-7; 9 bases fit TRBD2. CDR3 length: 15 amino acids. V gave up 0 bases and J gave up 5 bases; unmatched junction bases: 5. The germline V gene encodes CDR1 WNHNN and CDR2 SYGVQD (reference sequence). CDR3 protein: CASSESTSGKDEQYF. As DNA, the CDR3 is TGCGCCAGCAGTGAGTCGACTAGCGGAAAAGACGAGCAGTACTTC.

The V gene is TRBV7-3, the J gene TRBJ1-2; the match to TRBD1 covers 7 bases. CDR1 and CDR2 (germline): SGHTA, FQGTGA. This CDR3 is 15 amino acids long. The junction had 12 bases not matched to a gene; V was cut back by 5 bases and J by 6 bases. The CDR3 loop reads CASSLFPDRADGYTF. The CDR3 nucleotides read TGTGCCAGCAGCCTCTTCCCAGACAGGGCCGATGGCTACACCTTC. Supplemented by reference TRBV7-3 and TRBJ1-2, the full variable domain reads GAGVSQTPSNKVTEKGKYVELRCDPISGHTALYWYRQSLGQGPEFLIYFQGTGAADDSGLPNDRFFAVRPEGSVSTLKIQRTERGDSAVYLCASSLFPDRADGYTFGSGTRLTVV.

The chain is built from TRBV4-1 and TRBJ1-6; no clear D gene. The CDR3 has 14 amino acids. V lost 1 base and J lost 4, with 5 bases in between. Germline CDR1 is MGHRA and CDR2 is YSYEKL. The CDR3 here is CASSQGQYNSPLHF. In DNA form, the CDR3 reads TGCGCCAGCAGCCAAGGGCAGTATAATTCACCCCTCCACTTT.

J is TRBJ1-1 and V is TRBV9; no reliable D call. V gave up 0 bases and J gave up 3 bases, with 12 bases separating them. Germline V CDR1 and CDR2: SGDLS, YYNGEE. This CDR3 has 15 amino acids. CDR3 DNA sequence: TGTGCCAGCAGCGTAGGAGGGTACAAGGACACTGAAGCTTTCTTT. It specifies CASSVGGYKDTEAFF.

The chain uses TRBV6-6 and TRBJ2-7; possible D gene TRBD1, 5 bases. Looked up from germline, CDR1 is MNHNY and CDR2 is SVGAGI (reference sequence). This CDR3 spans 14 amino acids. V was pared by 5 bases and J by 2 bases, with 13 bases between. CDR3 sequence (DNA): TGTGCCAGCAGTCTCCAGGGTTGGACCTACGAGCAGTACTTC. It encodes CASSLQGWTYEQYF.

The V and J genes are TRBV7-6 and TRBJ1-2; the D gene is possibly TRBD1 (6 bases). V gave up 5 bases and J gave up 2 bases, with 15 bases separating them. Germline assignment: CDR1 SGHVS and CDR2 FNYEAQ. The CDR3 runs 15 residues. CDR3 loop: CASSPRQATNYGYTF. Here the CDR3 DNA reads TGTGCCAGCAGCCCAAGACAGGCAACCAACTATGGCTACACCTTC. Supplemented by reference TRBV7-6 and TRBJ1-2, the full variable domain reads GAGVSQSPRYKVTKRGQDVALRCDPISGHVSLYWYRQALGQGPEFLTYFNYEAQQDKSGLPNDRFSAERPEGSISTLTIQRTEQRDSAMYRCASSPRQATNYGYTFGSGTRLTVV.

The chain employs TRBV7-9 and TRBJ1-1, with D hard to call. CDR3 length equals 15 residues. The V and J ends lost 0 bases and 0 bases respectively, with 8 bases between them. Per the germline V gene, CDR1 is SEHNR and CDR2 is FQNEAQ (reference sequence). CDR3 sequence (DNA): TGTGCCAGCAGCTTAGCTGAAGCCATGAACACTGAAGCTTTCTTT. Translating it yields CASSLAEAMNTEAFF.

The V call is TRBV19, the J call TRBJ1-2; 7 bases map to TRBD1. V lost 6 bases, J lost 4 bases, and 5 bases stayed unmatched. Per germline, CDR1 LNHDA and CDR2 SQIVND (reference sequence). This CDR3 has 13 amino acids. For the CDR3, the DNA is TGTGCCAGTAGCATGACAGGGATCTATGGCTACACCTTC. It is translated as CASSMTGIYGYTF.

This chain links TRBV3-1 (or the pseudogene TRBV3-2) with TRBJ1-5; a possible D gene is TRBD1 (6 bases). Germline CDR1 LGHDT, CDR2 YNNKEL (reference sequence). The CDR3 runs 15 residues. Trimming left V 0 bases short and J 7 bases short, with 13 bases between. This CDR3 is CASSQDLGARQPQHF. The CDR3 coding sequence is TGTGCCAGCAGCCAAGATCTGGGGGCCAGACAGCCCCAGCATTTT.

The chain links TRBV5-5 to TRBJ1-5, with 11 bases lining up with TRBD1. The trim removed 4 bases at V and 0 bases at J, leaving 9 bases unmatched. The V gene's germline CDR1 is SGHKS and CDR2 YYEKEE (reference sequence). The length of the CDR3 is 18 residues. The CDR3 nucleotides are TGTGCCAGCAGCCCATCCTGGACAGGGGGCTTTAGCAATCAGCCCCAGCATTTT. Its translation is CASSPSWTGGFSNQPQHF.

The chain couples TRBV10-3 to TRBJ2-7, with 13 bases matching TRBD2. The CDR3 contains 15 residues. V gave up 6 bases and J gave up 5 bases; unmatched junction bases: 7. In germline, CDR1 is ENHRY, CDR2 SYGVKD. The CDR3 loop reads CAIRPTSGRSHEQYF. In DNA form, the CDR3 reads TGTGCCATCAGACCGACTAGCGGGAGGTCCCACGAGCAGTACTTC.

The chain carries TRBV5-6 and TRBJ1-5; unclear D gene. The germline V gene encodes CDR1 SGHDT and CDR2 YYEEEE. The CDR3 has 15 residues. Trimming took 4 bases from V and 3 from J, leaving 14 bases between them. CDR3 loop: CASSRTGRDNQPQHF. CDR3 bases: TGTGCCAGCAGCAGGACGGGGAGGGACAATCAGCCCCAGCATTTT.

The J gene is TRBJ2-3, the V gene TRBV19; TRBD2 matches at 13 bases. CDR1 is LNHDA, CDR2 SQIVND, per germline (reference sequence). The CDR3 contains 20 residues. Losses at the gene ends were 5 bases for V and 7 bases for J; bases not matched to a gene: 21. CDR3 nucleotide sequence: TGTGCCAGTAGTCCGGGGAAGGGAAATTTACTAGCGGGAGGGCCAAATACGCAGTATTTT. Translation gives CASSPGKGNLLAGGPNTQYF. Full variable domain (remainder filled in from reference TRBV19 and TRBJ2-3): DGGITQSPKYLFRKEGQNVTLSCEQNLNHDAMYWYRQDPGQGLRLIYYSQIVNDFQKGDIAEGYSVSREKKESFPLTVTSAQKNPTAFYLCASSPGKGNLLAGGPNTQYFGPGTRLTVL.

The chain carries TRBV5-1 and TRBJ1-1, with 8 bases that match TRBD1. This CDR3 contains 15 residues. Trimming cost V 1 base and J 8 bases; bases outside gene matches: 10. Germline-derived CDR1 and CDR2 are SGHRS and YFSETQ. CDR3 DNA: TGCGCCAGCAGCTTGTCCCACCAACCAGGGGGCGAAGCTTTCTTT. Protein sequence: CASSLSHQPGGEAFF.

The gene calls are TRBV7-8 and TRBJ2-3, with D uncertain. V was clipped by 5 bases and J by 0 bases, with 18 bases between them. Per the germline V gene, CDR1 is SGHVS and CDR2 is FQNEAQ. This CDR3 is built from 17 residues. CDR3 in DNA: TGTGCCAGCAGCCGATCTATACTGAAAGCTAGCACAGATACGCAGTATTTT. Its protein is CASSRSILKASTDTQYF.

The rearrangement uses TRBV24-1 and TRBJ2-1; 8 positions agree with TRBD1. V dropped 6 bases and J dropped 1; count of bases not matched to a gene: 4. The germline V gene has CDR1 KGHDR and CDR2 SFDVKD. This CDR3 spans 15 amino acids. In nucleotides, the CDR3 is TGTGCCACCAGTTCAGGGGGCAGTTCCTACAATGAGCAGTTCTTC. Translating gives CATSSGGSSYNEQFF.

The V and J genes are TRBV5-1 and TRBJ2-4; 7 bases map to TRBD2. The germline V gene has CDR1 SGHRS and CDR2 YFSETQ. Losses at the gene ends were 4 bases for V and 0 bases for J; bases not matched to a gene: 4. The length of the CDR3 is 15 residues. CDR3 in DNA: TGCGCCAGCAGCCTCCGCGGGGGAGCCAAAAACATTCAGTACTTC. Encoded protein: CASSLRGGAKNIQYF.

This chain uses TRBV5-6 with TRBJ1-1; TRBD1 might be the D (5 bases). With 7 bases removed from V and 6 bases from J, the gap between germline ends came to 25 bases. CDR1 SGHDT and CDR2 YYEEEE come from the germline V gene. This CDR3 comprises 16 residues. The DNA for the CDR3 is TGTGCCAGCGGACTGGGGTGGGGACTCGGGTCCCCTGAAGCTTTCTTT. Its protein is CASGLGWGLGSPEAFF.

The rearrangement uses TRBV6-5 and TRBJ2-7; tentatively, D is TRBD2 (5 bases). Trimming removed 8 bases at V and 2 bases at J, with 13 bases between. Germline V gives CDR1 MNHEY, CDR2 SVGAGI. The CDR3 contains 13 residues. The CDR3 protein is CASDGNRAYEQYF. DNA of the CDR3: TGTGCCAGCGACGGGAACAGAGCCTACGAGCAGTACTTC.

The chain recombines TRBV19 with TRBJ2-1, with D perhaps matching TRBD1 (6 bases). V was shortened by 4 bases and J by 9 bases, with 28 bases between the two germline ends. Per the germline V gene, CDR1 is LNHDA and CDR2 is SQIVND (reference sequence). The CDR3 runs 18 residues. CDR3 sequence: CASSTQGRVGSGYGEQFF. CDR3 nucleotide sequence: TGTGCCAGTAGTACACAGGGCCGAGTAGGGTCGGGATACGGTGAGCAGTTCTTC.

V and J are TRBV27 and TRBJ1-6, with TRBD1 matching over 8 bases. The CDR3 consists of 16 residues. V dropped 2 bases and J dropped 8; count of bases not matched to a gene: 8. Germline V CDR1 and CDR2: MNHEY, SMNVEV (reference sequence). The CDR3 DNA reads TGTGCCAGCAGTTTAGAGCGGACAGGGAGGGATTCACCCCTCCACTTT. Its protein product is CASSLERTGRDSPLHF.

This clone has just one count. The rearrangement uses TRBV5-4 and TRBJ2-6, with 11 bases that match TRBD1. V lost 7 bases to trimming and J lost 0 bases; unmatched junction nucleotides: 6. Germline CDR1 reads SGHNT; CDR2 reads YYREEE (reference sequence). There are 17 residues in the CDR3. The CDR3 sequence is CASGGQGAPSGANVLTF. DNA for the CDR3: TGTGCCAGCGGAGGACAGGGGGCCCCCTCTGGGGCCAACGTCCTGACTTTC.

The gene calls are TRBV27 and TRBJ2-7, with 10 positions matching TRBD1. This CDR3 is 16 amino acids long. The junction had 8 bases not matched to a gene; V was cut back by 3 bases and J by 3 bases. CDR1 MNHEY and CDR2 SMNVEV come from the germline V gene (reference sequence). CDR3 bases: TGTGCCAGCAGTTTGACCCGACAGGGGGCGATCTACGAGCAGTACTTC. It is translated as CASSLTRQGAIYEQYF.

The chain recombines TRBV7-3 with TRBJ2-1; TRBD2 matches 8 bases. V shed 2 bases and J 6 bases; nucleotides not matched to a gene: 6. Germline CDR1 SGHTA, CDR2 FQGTGA. The CDR3 is 15 amino acids. The CDR3 coding sequence is TGTGCCAGCAGCTTAGGGCTAGCGGGCTCCAATGAGCAGTTCTTC. Residues: CASSLGLAGSNEQFF. Looking up the rest from reference TRBV7-3 and TRBJ2-1 gives the full variable domain: GAGVSQTPSNKVTEKGKYVELRCDPISGHTALYWYRQSLGQGPEFLIYFQGTGAADDSGLPNDRFFAVRPEGSVSTLKIQRTERGDSAVYLCASSLGLAGSNEQFFGPGTRLTVL.

The genes are TRBV28 and TRBJ2-2; 12 nucleotides match TRBD2. Germline V gene data show CDR1 as MDHEN and CDR2 as SYDVKM. With V trimmed by 4 bases and J by 6 bases, 9 bases remained unmatched. The CDR3 loop spans 17 amino acids. The CDR3 loop reads CASSSGLAGRIPGELFF. CDR3 bases: TGTGCCAGCAGTTCGGGACTAGCGGGTCGCATTCCCGGGGAGCTGTTTTTT.

The sample holds one count of this clone. This chain connects TRBV27 to TRBJ2-3; the match to TRBD2 covers 7 bases. Germline loops: CDR1 MNHEY, CDR2 SMNVEV (reference sequence). The junction had 5 bases not matched to a gene; V was cut back by 8 bases and J by 0 bases. The CDR3 has 14 amino acids. CDR3 bases: TGTGCCAGCGGGCTAGCGGCGAGCACAGATACGCAGTATTTT. Translated, it gives CASGLAASTDTQYF.